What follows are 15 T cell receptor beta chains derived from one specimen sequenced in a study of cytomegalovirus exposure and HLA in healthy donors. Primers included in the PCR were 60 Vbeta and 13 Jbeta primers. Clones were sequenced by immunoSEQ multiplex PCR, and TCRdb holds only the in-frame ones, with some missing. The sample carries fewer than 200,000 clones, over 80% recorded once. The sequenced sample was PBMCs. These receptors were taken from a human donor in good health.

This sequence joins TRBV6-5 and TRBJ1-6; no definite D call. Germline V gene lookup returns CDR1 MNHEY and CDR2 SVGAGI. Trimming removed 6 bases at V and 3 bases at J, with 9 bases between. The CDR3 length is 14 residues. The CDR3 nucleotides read TGTGCCAGCAGCACCCGGGACTATAATTCACCCCTCCACTTT. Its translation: CASSTRDYNSPLHF.

The CDR3 DNA sequence: TGTGCCAGCAGCTTAATTACAGGGAAGGACTACGAGCAGTACTTC. Protein product: CASSLITGKDYEQYF. The gene calls are TRBV11-2 and TRBJ2-7, with D perhaps TRBD1 (6 bases). CDR1 SGHAT and CDR2 FQNNGV come from the germline V gene. V was pared by 2 bases and J by 3 bases, with 14 bases between. The CDR3 consists of 15 residues. The variable domain in full, completed from reference TRBV11-2 and TRBJ2-7, reads EAGVAQSPRYKIIEKRQSVAFWCNPISGHATLYWYQQILGQGPKLLIQFQNNGVVDDSQLPKDRFSAERLKGVDSTLKIQPAKLEDSAVYLCASSLITGKDYEQYFGPGTRLTVT.

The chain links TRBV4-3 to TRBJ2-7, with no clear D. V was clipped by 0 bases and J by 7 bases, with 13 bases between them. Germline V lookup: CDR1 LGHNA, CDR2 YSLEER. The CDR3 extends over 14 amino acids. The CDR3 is CASSQDHAFREQYF. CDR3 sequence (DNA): TGCGCCAGCAGCCAAGACCACGCATTTCGGGAGCAGTACTTC.

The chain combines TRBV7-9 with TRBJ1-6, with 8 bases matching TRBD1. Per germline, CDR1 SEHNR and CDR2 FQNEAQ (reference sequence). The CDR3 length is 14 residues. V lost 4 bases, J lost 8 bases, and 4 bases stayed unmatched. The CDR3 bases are TGTGCCAGCAGCTCGCAGGGGGCCGATTCACCCCTCCACTTT. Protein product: CASSSQGADSPLHF. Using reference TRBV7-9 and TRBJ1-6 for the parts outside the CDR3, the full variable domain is DTGVSQNPRHKITKRGQNVTFRCDPISEHNRLYWYRQTLGQGPEFLTYFQNEAQLEKSRLLSDRFSAERPKGSFSTLEIQRTEQGDSAMYLCASSSQGADSPLHFGNGTRLTVT.

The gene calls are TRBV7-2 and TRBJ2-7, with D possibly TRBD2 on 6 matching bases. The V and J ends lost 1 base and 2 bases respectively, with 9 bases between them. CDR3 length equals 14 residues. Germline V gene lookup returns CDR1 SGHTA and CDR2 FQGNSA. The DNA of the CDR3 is TGTGCCAGCAGCTTAGAGGCGGGGACCTACGAGCAGTACTTC. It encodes CASSLEAGTYEQYF. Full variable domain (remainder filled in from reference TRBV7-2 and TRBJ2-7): GAGVSQSPSNKVTEKGKDVELRCDPISGHTALYWYRQSLGQGLEFLIYFQGNSAPDKSGLPSDRFSAERTGGSVSTLTIQRTQQEDSAVYLCASSLEAGTYEQYFGPGTRLTVT.

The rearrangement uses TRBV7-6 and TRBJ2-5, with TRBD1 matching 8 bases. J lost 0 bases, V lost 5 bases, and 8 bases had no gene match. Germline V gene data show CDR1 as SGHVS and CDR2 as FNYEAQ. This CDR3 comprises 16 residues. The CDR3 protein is CASSPRTGRYQETQYF. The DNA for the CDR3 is TGTGCCAGCAGCCCACGGACAGGGAGGTACCAAGAGACCCAGTACTTC.

CDR3: CASSLRLGTATYEQYF. DNA for the CDR3: TGTGCCAGCAGTTTAAGGCTGGGGACAGCAACCTACGAGCAGTACTTC. The chain is built from TRBV27 and TRBJ2-7; 7 bases map to TRBD1. Germline lookup yields CDR1 MNHEY and CDR2 SMNVEV (reference sequence). This CDR3 contains 16 residues. The V segment lost 2 bases and the J segment 2 bases; nucleotides outside the gene matches: 9.

In DNA, the CDR3 is TGTGCCAGCAGCTGGAGGGGAGCCCAGGACACTGAAGCTTTCTTT. Translating gives CASSWRGAQDTEAFF. The chain is built from TRBV5-5 and TRBJ1-1, with a weak D call TRBD1 (5 bases). V lost 3 bases and J lost 3, with 15 bases in between. The CDR3 runs to 15 residues. The V gene's germline CDR1 is SGHKS and CDR2 YYEKEE (reference sequence).

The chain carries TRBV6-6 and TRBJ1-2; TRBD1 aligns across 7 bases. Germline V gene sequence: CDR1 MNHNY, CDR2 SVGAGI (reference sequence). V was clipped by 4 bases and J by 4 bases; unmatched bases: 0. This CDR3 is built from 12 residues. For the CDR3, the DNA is TGTGCCAGCAGTTGGGACAGCTATGGCTACACCTTC. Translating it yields CASSWDSYGYTF.

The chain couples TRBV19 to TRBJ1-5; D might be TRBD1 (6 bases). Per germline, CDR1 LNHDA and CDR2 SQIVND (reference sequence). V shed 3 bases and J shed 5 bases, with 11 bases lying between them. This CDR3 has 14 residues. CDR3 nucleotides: TGTGCCAGTAGTATCGCGGCAGGGGATCAGCCCCAGCATTTT. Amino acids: CASSIAAGDQPQHF.

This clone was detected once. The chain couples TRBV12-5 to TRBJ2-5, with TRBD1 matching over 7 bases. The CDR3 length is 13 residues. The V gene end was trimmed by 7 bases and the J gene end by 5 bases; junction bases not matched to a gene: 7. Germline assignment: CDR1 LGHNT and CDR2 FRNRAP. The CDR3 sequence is CASVNTGVETQYF. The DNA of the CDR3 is TGTGCTAGTGTCAACACAGGGGTCGAGACCCAGTACTTC.

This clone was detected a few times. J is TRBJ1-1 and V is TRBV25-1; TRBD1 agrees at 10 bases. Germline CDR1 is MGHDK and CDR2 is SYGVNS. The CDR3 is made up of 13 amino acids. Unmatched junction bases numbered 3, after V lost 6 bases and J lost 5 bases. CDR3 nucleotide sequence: TGTGCCAGCAGAGACAGGGGGCGAACTGAAGCTTTCTTT. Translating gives CASRDRGRTEAFF. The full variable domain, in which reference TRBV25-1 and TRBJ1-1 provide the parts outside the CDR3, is EADIYQTPRYLVIGTGKKITLECSQTMGHDKMYWYQQDPGMELHLIHYSYGVNSTEKGDLSSESTVSRIRTEHFPLTLESARPSHTSQYLCASRDRGRTEAFFGQGTRLTVV.

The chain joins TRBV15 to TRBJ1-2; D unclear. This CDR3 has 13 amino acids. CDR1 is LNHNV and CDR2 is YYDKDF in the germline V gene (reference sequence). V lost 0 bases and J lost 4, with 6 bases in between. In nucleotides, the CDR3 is TGTGCCACCAGCAGAGAAGCGATCTATGGCTACACCTTC. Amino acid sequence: CATSREAIYGYTF.

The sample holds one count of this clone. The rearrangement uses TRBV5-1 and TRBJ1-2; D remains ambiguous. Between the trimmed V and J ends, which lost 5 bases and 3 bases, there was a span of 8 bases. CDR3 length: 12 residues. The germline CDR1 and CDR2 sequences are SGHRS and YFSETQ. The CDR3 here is CASRVRDYGYTF. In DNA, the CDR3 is TGCGCCAGCAGGGTCCGCGACTATGGCTACACCTTC.

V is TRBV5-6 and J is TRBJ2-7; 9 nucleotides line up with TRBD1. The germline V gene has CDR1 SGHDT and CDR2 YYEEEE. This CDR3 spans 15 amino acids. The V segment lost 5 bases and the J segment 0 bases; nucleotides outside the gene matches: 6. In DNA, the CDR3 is TGTGCCAGCAGGGGACAGGGAACTAGCTCCTACGAGCAGTACTTC. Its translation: CASRGQGTSSYEQYF.